Listed below are T cell receptor beta chains from one sample, sequenced in a study of blood T cell repertoires in COVID-19. Produced via immunoSEQ multiplex PCR; TCRdb's table is partial and in-frame only. Of under 350,000 clones in the sample, about 86% were seen once. Sequenced input: PBMCs or T cells enriched from blood (not recorded which). All receptors come from a woman aged 40-49 years with acute COVID-19. Both conserved end residues are part of each CDR3. Fields, in order: V gene, clone size, D gene, J gene, CDR3 DNA, CDR3 protein. A D gene is named only where the DNA matches it firmly. Clone size is not always given. Where it is, it says once, few, many or a class for expanded clones.

TRBV15	.	TRBD1	TRBJ1-6	TGTGCCACCAGCAAAGCGACAGGGAGGCTCACTTCACCCCTCCACTTT	CATSKATGRLTSPLHF
TRBV28	.	TRBD1	TRBJ1-1	TGTGCCAGCAGTTTAGGACCCGGGCCATCGGACAGGGGGGTTCGGAACACTGAAGCTTTCTTT	CASSLGPGPSDRGVRNTEAFF
TRBV18	.	TRBD1	TRBJ1-2	TGTGCCAGCTCACCACAGGGGGCGGGCTATGGCTACACCTTC	CASSPQGAGYGYTF
TRBV29-1	.	.	TRBJ1-1	TGCAGCGTTGGGGGGGGAACTGAAGCTTTCTTT	CSVGGGTEAFF
TRBV19	once	TRBD1	TRBJ1-2	TGTGCCAGTAGTTGGACAGGGCCACCTAACTATGGCTACACCTTC	CASSWTGPPNYGYTF
TRBV11-2	.	TRBD1	TRBJ1-2	TGTGCCAGCAGCACACGGACAGGGAGTAACTATGGCTACACCTTC	CASSTRTGSNYGYTF
TRBV18	.	TRBD1	TRBJ1-4	TGTGCCAGCTCACCAGCCGGGACAGGGATCGAAAAACTGTTTTTT	CASSPAGTGIEKLFF
TRBV5-5	.	.	TRBJ2-7	TGTGCCAGCAGCTTGGGACAGTTACTCTACGAGCAGTACTTC	CASSLGQLLYEQYF
TRBV5-1	.	TRBD1	TRBJ2-5	TGCGCCAGCAGCCGCGGACAGGGGGAGGCGACCCAGTACTTC	CASSRGQGEATQYF
TRBV5-1	.	.	TRBJ1-5	TGCGCCAGCAGCTTGGGTGAGGCGAGCAATCAGCCCCAGCATTTT	CASSLGEASNQPQHF
TRBV3-1/TRBV3-2	once	.	TRBJ1-5	TGTGCCAGCAGTCAGGACACAAATCAGCCCCAGCATTTT	CASSQDTNQPQHF
TRBV28	.	TRBD1	TRBJ1-6	TGTGCCAGCAGTAGGGGACAGTTGGATTCACCCCTCCACTTT	CASSRGQLDSPLHF
TRBV28	few	TRBD1	TRBJ1-1	TGTGCCAGCAGTTTACCCGGGACAGGATCTCGGACGAACACTGAAGCTTTCTTT	CASSLPGTGSRTNTEAFF
TRBV7-9	.	.	TRBJ1-1	TGTGCCAGCAGCCGCCCCCCTGGACAGACTGAAGCTTTCTTT	CASSRPPGQTEAFF
TRBV7-2	few	TRBD2	TRBJ2-2	TGTGCCAGCAGCCCTGGACTAGCGGGAGGTGGGGAGCTGTTTTTT	CASSPGLAGGGELFF
TRBV14	.	TRBD1	TRBJ1-3	TGTGCCAGCAGCCAAGGGACAGGGACCTATACTGGAAACACCATATATTTT	CASSQGTGTYTGNTIYF
TRBV4-2	few	.	TRBJ1-6	TGTGCCAGCAGCCAAGATGGGGAGGGCTCCTATAATTCACCCCTCCACTTT	CASSQDGEGSYNSPLHF
TRBV6-5	.	TRBD1	TRBJ1-6	TGTGCCACCTCTAACGACAGGGCGGCTAATTCACCCCTCCACTTT	CATSNDRAANSPLHF
TRBV5-4	.	.	TRBJ1-1	TGTGCCAGCAGCCCCGGTTACAGGGACGCGTCGGGGGGGAACACTGAAGCTTTCTTT	CASSPGYRDASGGNTEAFF
TRBV19	few	TRBD1	TRBJ2-7	TGTGCCAGTAGTTTCACCGTACAGGGGGCCAGCTCCTACGAGCAGTACTTC	CASSFTVQGASSYEQYF
TRBV6-6	.	.	TRBJ1-1	TGTGCCAGCAGTTACAAGGAGGGCACTGAAGCTTTCTTT	CASSYKEGTEAFF
TRBV7-2	.	.	TRBJ1-5	TGTGCCAGCAGCTCAGACCAGGGGAATCAGCCCCAGCATTTT	CASSSDQGNQPQHF
TRBV2	.	TRBD2	TRBJ2-3	TGTGCCAGCACCGGCGGCGGGAGTTGGGGAGATACGCAGTATTTT	CASTGGGSWGDTQYF
TRBV7-2	.	.	TRBJ1-1	TGTGCCAGCAGCTTAGCAGGGGGACGCTCTGAAGCTTTCTTT	CASSLAGGRSEAFF
TRBV5-6	.	TRBD1	TRBJ1-2	TGTGCCAGCACCACAGGGGGTGGGTATGGCTACACCTTC	CASTTGGGYGYTF
TRBV2	.	.	TRBJ2-6	TGTGCCAGCAAGTCGAGGGTGTCTGGGGCCAACGTCCTGACTTTC	CASKSRVSGANVLTF
TRBV28	few	.	TRBJ2-1	TGTGCCAGCAGTCCCCGACAGGCCCCTAACAATGAGCAGTTCTTC	CASSPRQAPNNEQFF
TRBV7-2	.	.	TRBJ2-2	TGTGCCAGCAGCCCCTACAGGGCGAGCGGGGAGCTGTTTTTT	CASSPYRASGELFF
TRBV4-1	.	TRBD2	TRBJ2-7	TGCGCCAGCAGCCCGACCGCCGGGACTAGTCTCGAGCAGTACTTC	CASSPTAGTSLEQYF
TRBV29-1	.	.	TRBJ2-5	TGCAGCGTTAAGGAGGGGCCCCAAGAGACCCAGTACTTC	CSVKEGPQETQYF
TRBV2	.	.	TRBJ1-1	TGTGCCAGCAGTGAACGCGGGGGAAGCACTGAAGCTTTCTTT	CASSERGGSTEAFF
TRBV4-1	.	TRBD1	TRBJ1-1	TGCGCCAGCAGCCACCTTTGGACAGGGGGCACTGAAGCTTTCTTT	CASSHLWTGGTEAFF
TRBV5-1	once	.	TRBJ1-6	TGCGCCAGCAGCTTGGGTAGTTCTCGGGATTCACCCCTCCACTTT	CASSLGSSRDSPLHF
TRBV6-2/TRBV6-3	.	.	TRBJ1-2	TGTGCCAGCAGTTACGAGTTACGGGGCTACACCTTC	CASSYELRGYTF
TRBV5-6	.	.	TRBJ1-4	TGTGCCAGCAGCACGCTCTCTGGGAGGGGGTTTGAAAAACTGTTTTTT	CASSTLSGRGFEKLFF
TRBV10-3	.	.	TRBJ1-2	TGTGCCATCAGTGAGTCGTCAGCTAACTATGGCTACACCTTC	CAISESSANYGYTF
TRBV19	.	TRBD2	TRBJ2-1	TGTGCCAGTAGTAACTCGGGCGGGAGTGGTGAGCAGTTCTTC	CASSNSGGSGEQFF
TRBV6-5	.	TRBD2	TRBJ2-7	TGTGCCAGCAGTCACCCCAGCGGGAGCCGCTACGAGCAGTACTTC	CASSHPSGSRYEQYF
TRBV6-1	.	TRBD1	TRBJ1-2	TGTGCCAGCAGTGAAAGGGACAGGGGGCGATCACATGGCTACACCTTC	CASSERDRGRSHGYTF
TRBV6-4	.	TRBD1	TRBJ1-6	TGTGCCAGCAGCGCGAGACAGGGTGACAATTCACCCCTCCACTTT	CASSARQGDNSPLHF
TRBV9	.	TRBD1	TRBJ2-1	TGTGCCAGCAGCGCCAGACAGGGTTCCTACAATGAGCAGTTCTTC	CASSARQGSYNEQFF
TRBV14	.	TRBD1	TRBJ1-1	TGTGCCAGCAGCCGCCTAGGGGCAGGGGGGAACACTGAAGCTTTCTTT	CASSRLGAGGNTEAFF
TRBV2	.	.	TRBJ1-1	TGTGCCAGCAGTGAGGGGAGGGAAAGGGCTTTCTTT	CASSEGRERAFF
TRBV6-1	.	TRBD2	TRBJ2-3	TGTGCCAGCAGTGAAGGGACTAGCGGGGGGGGAAAGCAGTATTTT	CASSEGTSGGGKQYF
TRBV7-2	.	TRBD2	TRBJ2-7	TGTGCCAGCAGCCCGCCCGCGGGGGGGGTGTACGAGCAGTACTTC	CASSPPAGGVYEQYF
TRBV6-2/TRBV6-3	.	TRBD2	TRBJ2-5	TGTGCCAGCAGTTACTCCATAGCGGGAGGGCCTCACGAGACCCAGTACTTC	CASSYSIAGGPHETQYF
TRBV12-5	.	.	TRBJ1-2	TGTGCTAGTGGTTTGGGGACAACCGCCTATGGCTACACCTTC	CASGLGTTAYGYTF
TRBV7-8	.	.	TRBJ1-4	TGTGCCAGCAGGGGGGGGCTGCTTAATGAAAAACTGTTTTTT	CASRGGLLNEKLFF
TRBV10-3	.	.	TRBJ1-5	TGTGCCATCAGTCCCCAGGGGAGCAATCAGCCCCAGCATTTT	CAISPQGSNQPQHF
TRBV7-2	.	.	TRBJ1-2	TGTGCCAGCAGCTTAGTACCCGCACGACAAAATCGAATTGGGGGCTACACCTTC	CASSLVPARQNRIGGYTF
TRBV7-2	.	.	TRBJ1-6	TGTGCCAGCAGCTTAGGGCTATTGGCGGGAAGCTATAATTCACCCCTCCACTTT	CASSLGLLAGSYNSPLHF
TRBV5-1	.	TRBD2	TRBJ2-3	TGCGCCAGCAGCTTGGCCGGTGGGAGGGACACAGATACGCAGTATTTT	CASSLAGGRDTDTQYF
TRBV3-1/TRBV3-2	few	TRBD1	TRBJ1-2	TGTGCCAGCCGACAGGGTGTGAGTGGCGGAAAGGGCTACACCTTC	CASRQGVSGGKGYTF